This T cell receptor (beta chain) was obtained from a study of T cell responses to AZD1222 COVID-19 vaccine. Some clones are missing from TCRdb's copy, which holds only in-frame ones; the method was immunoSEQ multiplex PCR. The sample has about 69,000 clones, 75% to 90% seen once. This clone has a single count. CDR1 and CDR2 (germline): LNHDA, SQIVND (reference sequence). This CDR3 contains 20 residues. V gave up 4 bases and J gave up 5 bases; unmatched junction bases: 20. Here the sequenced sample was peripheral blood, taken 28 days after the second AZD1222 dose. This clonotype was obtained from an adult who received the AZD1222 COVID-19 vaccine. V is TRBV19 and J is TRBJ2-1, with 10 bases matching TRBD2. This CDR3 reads CASSTLKRPISGGKNNEQFF. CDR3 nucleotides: TGTGCCAGTAGTACGTTAAAGCGCCCAATTAGCGGGGGGAAGAACAATGAGCAGTTCTTC.